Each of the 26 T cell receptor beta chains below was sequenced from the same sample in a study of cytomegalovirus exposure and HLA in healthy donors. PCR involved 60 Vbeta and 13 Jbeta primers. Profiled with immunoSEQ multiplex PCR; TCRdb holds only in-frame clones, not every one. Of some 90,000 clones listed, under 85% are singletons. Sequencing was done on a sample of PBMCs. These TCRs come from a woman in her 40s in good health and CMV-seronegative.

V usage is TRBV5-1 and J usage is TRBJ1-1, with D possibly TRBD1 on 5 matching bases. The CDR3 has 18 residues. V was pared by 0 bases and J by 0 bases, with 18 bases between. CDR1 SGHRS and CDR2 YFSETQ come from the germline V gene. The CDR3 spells CASSLGPFLGEVNTEAFF. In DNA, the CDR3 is TGCGCCAGCAGCTTGGGGCCGTTCCTGGGGGAGGTGAACACTGAAGCTTTCTTT.

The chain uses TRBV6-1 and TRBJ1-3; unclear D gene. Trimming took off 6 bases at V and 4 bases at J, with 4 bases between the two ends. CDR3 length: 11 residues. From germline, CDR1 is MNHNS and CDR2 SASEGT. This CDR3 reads CASSVGNTIYF. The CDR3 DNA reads TGTGCCAGCAGCGTCGGAAACACCATATATTTT.

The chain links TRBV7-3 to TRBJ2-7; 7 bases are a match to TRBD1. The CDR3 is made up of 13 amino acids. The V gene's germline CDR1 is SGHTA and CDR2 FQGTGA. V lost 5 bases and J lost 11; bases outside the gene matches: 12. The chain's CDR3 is CASSPTGNERKYF. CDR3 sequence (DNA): TGTGCCAGCAGCCCGACAGGGAATGAGAGGAAGTACTTC.

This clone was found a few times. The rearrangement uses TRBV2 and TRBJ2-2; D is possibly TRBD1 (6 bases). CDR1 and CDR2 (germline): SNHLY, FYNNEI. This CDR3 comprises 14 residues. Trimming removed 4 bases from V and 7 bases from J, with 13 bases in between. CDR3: CASSATGLIGELFF. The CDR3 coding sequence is TGTGCCAGCAGTGCCACAGGGTTAATCGGGGAGCTGTTTTTT.

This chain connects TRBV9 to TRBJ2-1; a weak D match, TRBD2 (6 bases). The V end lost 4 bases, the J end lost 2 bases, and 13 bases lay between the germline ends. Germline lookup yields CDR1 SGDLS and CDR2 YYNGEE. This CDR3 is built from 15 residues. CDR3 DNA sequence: TGTGCCAGCAGCTTACGGGAGCGGACCTACAATGAGCAGTTCTTC. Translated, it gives CASSLRERTYNEQFF.

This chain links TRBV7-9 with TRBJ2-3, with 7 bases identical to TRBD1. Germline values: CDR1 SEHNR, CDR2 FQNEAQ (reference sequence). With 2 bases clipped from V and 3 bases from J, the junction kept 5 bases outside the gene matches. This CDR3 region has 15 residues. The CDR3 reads CASSLTTGSTDTQYF. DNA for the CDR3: TGTGCCAGCAGCTTAACGACAGGGTCAACAGATACGCAGTATTTT. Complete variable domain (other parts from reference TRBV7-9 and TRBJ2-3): DTGVSQNPRHKITKRGQNVTFRCDPISEHNRLYWYRQTLGQGPEFLTYFQNEAQLEKSRLLSDRFSAERPKGSFSTLEIQRTEQGDSAMYLCASSLTTGSTDTQYFGPGTRLTVL.

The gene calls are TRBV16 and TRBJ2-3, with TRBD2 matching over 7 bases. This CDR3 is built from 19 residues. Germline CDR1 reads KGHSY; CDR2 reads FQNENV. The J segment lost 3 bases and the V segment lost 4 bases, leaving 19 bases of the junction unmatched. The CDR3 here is CASSLKTRLGGRGTDTQYF. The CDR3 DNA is TGTGCCAGCAGCCTTAAAACCCGGTTAGGCGGGAGAGGAACAGATACGCAGTATTTT.

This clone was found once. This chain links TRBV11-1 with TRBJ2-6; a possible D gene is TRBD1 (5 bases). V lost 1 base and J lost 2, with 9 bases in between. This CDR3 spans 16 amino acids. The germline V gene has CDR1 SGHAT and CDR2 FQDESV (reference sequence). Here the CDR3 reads CASSLGRQTGANVLTF. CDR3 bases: TGTGCCAGCAGCTTAGGGCGACAGACTGGGGCCAACGTCCTGACTTTC.

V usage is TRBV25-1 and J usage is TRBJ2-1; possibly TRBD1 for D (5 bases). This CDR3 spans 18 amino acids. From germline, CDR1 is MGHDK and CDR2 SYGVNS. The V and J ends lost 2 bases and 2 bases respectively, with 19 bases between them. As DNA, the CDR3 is TGTGCCAGCAGTGAAAAACACAGGCCCCCAACCCCCTACAATGAGCAGTTCTTC. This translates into CASSEKHRPPTPYNEQFF.

The DNA for the CDR3 is TGTGCCAGCAGCTCGAACCTACCAGAGACCCAGTACTTC. Its protein is CASSSNLPETQYF. This chain links TRBV11-2 with TRBJ2-5; D gene unclear. The CDR3 runs to 13 residues. V lost 4 bases to trimming and J lost 4 bases, with 10 bases between them. The germline gives CDR1 SGHAT, CDR2 FQNNGV.

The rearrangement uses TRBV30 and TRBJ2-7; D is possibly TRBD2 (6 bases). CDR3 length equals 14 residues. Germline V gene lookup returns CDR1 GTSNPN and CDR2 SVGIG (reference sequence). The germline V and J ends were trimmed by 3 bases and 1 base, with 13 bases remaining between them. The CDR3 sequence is CAWRGRERSYEQYF. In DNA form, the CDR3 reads TGTGCCTGGAGGGGACGGGAGAGGTCCTACGAGCAGTACTTC.

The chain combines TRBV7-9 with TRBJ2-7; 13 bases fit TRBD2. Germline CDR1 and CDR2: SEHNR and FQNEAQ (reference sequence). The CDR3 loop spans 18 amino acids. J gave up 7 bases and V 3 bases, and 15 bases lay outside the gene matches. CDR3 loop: CASSLGVRTSGRAQEQYF. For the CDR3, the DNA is TGTGCCAGCAGCTTGGGAGTACGAACTAGCGGGAGGGCACAAGAGCAGTACTTC.

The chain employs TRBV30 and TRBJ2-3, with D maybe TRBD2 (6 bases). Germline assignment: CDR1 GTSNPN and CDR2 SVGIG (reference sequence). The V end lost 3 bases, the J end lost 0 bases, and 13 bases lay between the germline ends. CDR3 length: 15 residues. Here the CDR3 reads CAWRRGSGSTDTQYF. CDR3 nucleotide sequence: TGTGCCTGGAGAAGAGGCAGCGGGAGCACAGATACGCAGTATTTT.

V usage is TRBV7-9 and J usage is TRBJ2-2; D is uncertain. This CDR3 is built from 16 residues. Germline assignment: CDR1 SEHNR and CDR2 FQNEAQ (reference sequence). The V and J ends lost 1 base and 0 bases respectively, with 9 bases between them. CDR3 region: CASSLDGTANTGELFF. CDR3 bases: TGTGCCAGCAGCTTAGATGGTACGGCGAACACCGGGGAGCTGTTTTTT.

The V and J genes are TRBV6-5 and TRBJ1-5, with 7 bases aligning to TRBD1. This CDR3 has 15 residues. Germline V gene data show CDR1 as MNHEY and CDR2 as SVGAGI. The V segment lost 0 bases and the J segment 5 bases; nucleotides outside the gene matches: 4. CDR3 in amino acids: CASSYSNRGDQPQHF. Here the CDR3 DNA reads TGTGCCAGCAGTTACTCGAACAGGGGCGATCAGCCCCAGCATTTT.

CDR3 sequence: CASSPRTGLYNEQFF. DNA of the CDR3: TGTGCCAGCAGCCCCCGGACAGGGCTCTACAATGAGCAGTTCTTC. This chain uses TRBV9 with TRBJ2-1, with 8 bases aligning to TRBD1. Germline-derived CDR1 and CDR2 are SGDLS and YYNGEE. The CDR3 totals 15 residues. J gave up 3 bases and V 4 bases, and 6 bases lay outside the gene matches.

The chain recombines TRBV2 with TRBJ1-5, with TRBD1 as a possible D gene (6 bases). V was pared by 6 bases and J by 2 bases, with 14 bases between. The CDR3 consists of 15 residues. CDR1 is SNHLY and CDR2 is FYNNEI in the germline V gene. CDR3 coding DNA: TGTGCCAGCAGAGGGGGTAGTTCGGGCAATCAGCCCCAGCATTTT. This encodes CASRGGSSGNQPQHF.

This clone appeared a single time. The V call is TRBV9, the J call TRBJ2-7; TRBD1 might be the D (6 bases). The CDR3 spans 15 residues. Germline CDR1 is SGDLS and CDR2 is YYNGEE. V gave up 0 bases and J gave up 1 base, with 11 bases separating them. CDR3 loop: CASSVDPGASYEQYF. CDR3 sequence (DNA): TGTGCCAGCAGCGTAGATCCAGGGGCATCCTACGAGCAGTACTTC.

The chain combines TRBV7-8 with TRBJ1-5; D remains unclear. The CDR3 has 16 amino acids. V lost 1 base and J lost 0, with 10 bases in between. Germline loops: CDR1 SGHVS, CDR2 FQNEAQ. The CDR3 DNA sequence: TGTGCCAGCAGCTTAGAGACGGGATATAGCAATCAGCCCCAGCATTTT. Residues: CASSLETGYSNQPQHF.

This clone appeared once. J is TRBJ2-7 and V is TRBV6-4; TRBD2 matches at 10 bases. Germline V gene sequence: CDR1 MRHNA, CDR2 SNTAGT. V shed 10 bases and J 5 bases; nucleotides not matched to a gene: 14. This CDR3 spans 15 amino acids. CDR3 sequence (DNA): TGTGCCATCGCGGGTAGCGGGAGGATCCCCCACGAGCAGTACTTC. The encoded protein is CAIAGSGRIPHEQYF.

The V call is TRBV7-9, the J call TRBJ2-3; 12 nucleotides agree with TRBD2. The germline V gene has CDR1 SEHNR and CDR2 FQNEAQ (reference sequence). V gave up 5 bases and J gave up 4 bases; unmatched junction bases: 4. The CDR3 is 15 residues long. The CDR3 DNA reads TGTGCCAGCAGCGCGACTAGCGGGAGTGCAGATACGCAGTATTTT. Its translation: CASSATSGSADTQYF.

The CDR3 bases are TGTGCCAGCAGCCCTTTCGGGACAGGGTCGGCGTATAGCAATCAGCCCCAGCATTTT. Encoded protein: CASSPFGTGSAYSNQPQHF. The chain couples TRBV5-5 to TRBJ1-5, with 9 bases identical to TRBD1. The CDR3 spans 19 residues. Trimming removed 4 bases from V and 0 bases from J; junction bases left unmatched: 14. CDR1 SGHKS and CDR2 YYEKEE come from the germline V gene (reference sequence).

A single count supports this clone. DNA of the CDR3: TGCGCCAGCAGCGTGACCGACAGGGGGCCGAGTGGCTACACCTTC. Amino acid sequence: CASSVTDRGPSGYTF. This chain uses TRBV5-1 with TRBJ1-2, with TRBD1 matching 10 bases. Germline CDR1 is SGHRS and CDR2 is YFSETQ. Trimming removed 4 bases from V and 7 bases from J; junction bases left unmatched: 10. The CDR3 is 15 amino acids.

CDR3: CASSRQGTGNTIYF. In DNA, the CDR3 is TGTGCCAGCAGCCGACAGGGGACTGGAAACACCATATATTTT. V and J are TRBV7-2 and TRBJ1-3; 8 bases map to TRBD1. Germline CDR1 and CDR2: SGHTA and FQGNSA. Losses at the gene ends were 5 bases for V and 2 bases for J; bases not matched to a gene: 2. The CDR3 totals 14 residues. Based on the CDR3 plus reference TRBV7-2 and TRBJ1-3, the full variable domain is GAGVSQSPSNKVTEKGKDVELRCDPISGHTALYWYRQSLGQGLEFLIYFQGNSAPDKSGLPSDRFSAERTGGSVSTLTIQRTQQEDSAVYLCASSRQGTGNTIYFGEGSWLTVV.

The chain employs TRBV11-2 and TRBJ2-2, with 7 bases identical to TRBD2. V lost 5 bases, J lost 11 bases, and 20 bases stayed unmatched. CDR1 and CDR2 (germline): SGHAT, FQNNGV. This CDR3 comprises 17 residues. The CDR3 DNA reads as TGTGCCAGCAGCCTAACAAGCGCACTAGCGCCTTCCAAAGAGCTGTTTTTT. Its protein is CASSLTSALAPSKELFF.

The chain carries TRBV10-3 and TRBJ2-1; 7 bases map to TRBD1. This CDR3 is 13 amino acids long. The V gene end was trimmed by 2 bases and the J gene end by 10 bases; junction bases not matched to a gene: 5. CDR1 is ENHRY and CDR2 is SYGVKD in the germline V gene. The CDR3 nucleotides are TGTGCCATCAGTGAGACAGGGGAAAGGGAGCAGTTCTTC. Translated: CAISETGEREQFF.